A single sample is the source of the 27 T cell receptor beta chains below, sequenced in a study of regulatory T cells in long-lasting Graves disease. Library construction for TCR beta used iRepertoire HTBI primers and Arm-PCR of CDR3 regions. Each CDR3 protein gets one entry after TCRdb re-called the multiplex PCR reads with MiXCR. The data show some 450,000 distinct CDR3 sequences, 20% to 25% seen once. Time point indicated: persistent/refractory GD, antithyroid drugs over 5 years with positive TRAb. The TCR library used RNA extracted from PBMCs. Sequencing used peripheral blood mononuclear cells (PBMCs), obtained when the disease was refractory, from a patient treated with antithyroid drugs. Source of these receptors: a female donor with Graves disease.

This clonotype appeared a few times. V usage is TRBV5-6 and J usage is TRBJ1-1, with D tentatively TRBD1 (6 bases). The germline V and J ends were trimmed by 3 bases and 2 bases, with 14 bases remaining between them. Germline V CDR1 and CDR2: SGHDT, YYEEEE. The CDR3 contains 15 residues. CDR3 in DNA: TGTGCCAGCAGCTGGCAGGACAGAATTAACACTGAAGCTTTCTTT. Its protein product is CASSWQDRINTEAFF. The variable domain in full, completed from reference TRBV5-6 and TRBJ1-1, reads DAGVTQSPTHLIKTRGQQVTLRCSPKSGHDTVSWYQQALGQGPQFIFQYYEEEERQRGNFPDRFSGHQFPNYSSELNVNALLLGDSALYLCASSWQDRINTEAFFGQGTRLTVV.

The CDR3 bases are TGTGCCAGCAGATCAGCGGGAGTGGGCACCGGGGAGCTGTTTTTT. Encoded protein: CASRSAGVGTGELFF. This chain uses TRBV6-1 with TRBJ2-2, with TRBD2 identical over 8 bases. The CDR3 spans 15 residues. The V gene's germline CDR1 is MNHNS and CDR2 SASEGT. Germline trimming cut 6 bases from V and 4 bases from J; bases unmatched to any gene: 7.

For this clonotype: The likely explanation is a read error, given a far larger clone one base away. The rearrangement links TRBV6-1 to TRBJ1-1; 7 bases match TRBD1. Germline values: CDR1 MNHNS, CDR2 SASEGT. The CDR3 totals 12 residues. The DNA for the CDR3 is TGTGCTACAGGGGATGATGGCACTGAAGCTTTCTTT. It codes for CATGDDGTEAFF.

The genes are TRBV15 and TRBJ1-4, with TRBD1 identical over 9 bases. The junction had 4 bases not matched to a gene; V was cut back by 5 bases and J by 3 bases. Per the germline V gene, CDR1 is LNHNV and CDR2 is YYDKDF (reference sequence). The CDR3 contains 15 residues. CDR3 in DNA: TGTGCCACCAGCTCCCGGGACAGGGCTAATGAAAAACTGTTTTTT. It specifies CATSSRDRANEKLFF.

Comment on this clonotype: Being one base from a much bigger clone, this may be a read error. The genes are TRBV28 and TRBJ2-7; D not certain. The CDR3 spans 10 residues. Trimming shortened V by 7 bases and J by 8 bases, and 9 bases separated the two germline ends. Germline V gene lookup returns CDR1 MDHEN and CDR2 SYDVKM. CDR3 region: CASKFGKQYF. The CDR3 coding sequence is TGTGCCAGCAAATTCGGCAAGCAGTACTTC.

This clonotype was observed once. CDR3 region: CASSLVGGTVNEQFF. In nucleotides, the CDR3 is TGTGCCAGCAGCTTAGTTGGGGGAACGGTGAATGAGCAGTTCTTC. The rearrangement links TRBV7-9 to TRBJ2-1; D might be TRBD1 or TRBD2, each matching 5 bases. Germline values: CDR1 SEHNR, CDR2 FQNEAQ (reference sequence). V was cut by 1 base and J by 7 bases, with 14 bases left in between. The CDR3 extends over 15 amino acids.

This clonotype showed up many times. The CDR3 DNA reads TGTGCCAGCAGTTACTCGGGCCGGGGGCGTGTGACCCAGTACTTC. Its protein is CASSYSGRGRVTQYF. The J gene is TRBJ2-5, the V gene TRBV6-5; TRBD1 or TRBD2 may be the D gene (6 bases each). This CDR3 comprises 15 residues. V lost 0 bases, J lost 7 bases, and 15 bases lay in between. CDR1 is MNHEY and CDR2 is SVGAGI in the germline V gene.

In its sample, this clonotype was seen a few times. The rearrangement links TRBV3-1 to TRBJ1-2; possibly TRBD1 for D (5 bases). The CDR3 totals 12 residues. The V end lost 3 bases, the J end lost 7 bases, and 9 bases lay between the germline ends. Germline loops: CDR1 LGHDT, CDR2 YNNKEL (reference sequence). The CDR3 loop reads CASSQLRAGYTF. The CDR3 region has the DNA TGTGCCAGCAGCCAGCTCAGGGCTGGCTACACCTTC.

The V and J genes are TRBV11-3 and TRBJ1-1; TRBD1 might be the D (6 bases). CDR3 length: 12 amino acids. In germline, CDR1 is SGHNT, CDR2 YENEEA. CDR3 nucleotide sequence: TGTGCACAGGGCTACATGAACACTGAAGCTTTCTTT. Protein sequence: CAQGYMNTEAFF.

J is TRBJ2-1 and V is TRBV10-3; D is possibly TRBD2 (6 bases). The germline V and J ends were trimmed by 0 bases and 0 bases, with 9 bases remaining between them. Germline CDR1 ENHRY, CDR2 SYGVKD. This CDR3 is built from 16 residues. DNA for the CDR3: TGTGCCATCAGTGAGTCAGGCGGGAACTCCTACAATGAGCAGTTCTTC. This codes for CAISESGGNSYNEQFF.

The V call is TRBV20-1, the J call TRBJ1-2; possible D gene TRBD1, 6 bases. The ends were cut back, 1 base at V and 4 bases at J, with 22 bases in the middle. The CDR3 contains 17 residues. Germline assignment: CDR1 DFQATT and CDR2 SNEGSKA (reference sequence). CDR3 nucleotide sequence: TGCAGTGCTAGAGCGGTTTCACAGGGATTCCTTGGCTATGGCTACACCTTC. Amino acids: CSARAVSQGFLGYGYTF.

The chain joins TRBV5-1 to TRBJ1-4, with TRBD1 matching 8 bases. From germline, CDR1 is SGHRS and CDR2 YFSETQ. CDR3 length: 19 residues. J gave up 0 bases and V 2 bases, and 12 bases lay outside the gene matches. The CDR3 protein is CASSLRTGHLVPTNEKLFF. CDR3 nucleotide sequence: TGCGCCAGCAGCTTACGGACAGGGCACCTTGTTCCAACTAATGAAAAACTGTTTTTT.

This clonotype was found many times. The chain employs TRBV30 and TRBJ2-5; TRBD2 aligns across 12 bases. V gave up 5 bases and J gave up 5 bases; unmatched junction bases: 6. CDR3 length equals 14 residues. Germline values: CDR1 GTSNPN, CDR2 SVGIG (reference sequence). The CDR3 coding sequence is TGTGCCTGGCGACTAGCGGGAGCGGGTGAGACCCAGTACTTC. Amino acids: CAWRLAGAGETQYF. The whole variable domain, filled in from reference TRBV30 and TRBJ2-5, reads SQTIHQWPATLVQPVGSPLSLECTVEGTSNPNLYWYRQAAGRGLQLLFYSVGIGQISSEVPQNLSASRPQDRQFILSSKKLLLSDSGFYLCAWRLAGAGETQYFGPGTRLLVL.

This clonotype was seen a few times. The CDR3 sequence is CASSQVSLAGGAPHEQYF. CDR3 coding DNA: TGTGCCAGCAGCCAAGTAAGCCTAGCGGGAGGGGCCCCCCACGAGCAGTACTTC. The gene calls are TRBV2 and TRBJ2-7, with 12 bases that match TRBD2. V lost 6 bases to trimming and J lost 5 bases; unmatched junction nucleotides: 17. The germline V gene encodes CDR1 SNHLY and CDR2 FYNNEI. The CDR3 sequence is 18 residues long.

This clonotype was observed a handful of times. V usage is TRBV5-5 and J usage is TRBJ2-2; TRBD1 might be the D (6 bases). Trimming removed 7 bases at V and 5 bases at J, with 21 bases between. This CDR3 is 16 amino acids long. The germline CDR1 and CDR2 sequences are SGHKS and YYEKEE (reference sequence). The CDR3: CASRRTENIITGELFF. Here the CDR3 DNA reads TGTGCCAGCCGTCGGACAGAGAACATAATAACCGGGGAGCTGTTTTTT.

A remark on this clonotype: Possible read error: a much larger clone is one base away. V and J are TRBV6-9 and TRBJ1-1; D gene unclear. CDR1 and CDR2 (germline): MNHGY, SVAAGI. CDR3 length: 13 residues. DNA for the CDR3: TGTGCCAGCAGTTACGGCTGGAACGCTGAAGCTTTCTTT. Its protein is CASSYGWNAEAFF.

Only a few counts were recorded for this clonotype. V usage is TRBV5-1 and J usage is TRBJ1-1, with TRBD1 matching 12 bases. The CDR3 loop spans 15 amino acids. V lost 6 bases, J lost 5 bases, and 8 bases stayed unmatched. Germline values: CDR1 SGHRS, CDR2 YFSETQ. The CDR3 DNA reads as TGCGCCAGCAAGGGACAGGGGGCTTCCACGACTGAAGCTTTCTTT. Translated: CASKGQGASTTEAFF. The variable domain in full, with the rest retrieved from reference TRBV5-1 and TRBJ1-1, is KAGVTQTPRYLIKTRGQQVTLSCSPISGHRSVSWYQQTPGQGLQFLFEYFSETQRNKGNFPGRFSGRQFSNSRSEMNVSTLELGDSALYLCASKGQGASTTEAFFGQGTRLTVV.

This clonotype was detected only a few times. This sequence joins TRBV6-2 or TRBV6-3 and TRBJ2-7; D possibly corresponds to TRBD2 (5 bases). Trimming took off 1 base at V and 3 bases at J, with 13 bases between the two ends. This CDR3 region has 15 residues. Germline CDR1 is MNHEY and CDR2 is SVGEGT. The CDR3 loop reads CASSYFGNGIYEQYF. Written as DNA, the CDR3 is TGTGCCAGCAGTTACTTCGGTAACGGGATCTACGAGCAGTACTTC.

This clonotype was detected many times. This sequence joins TRBV7-8 and TRBJ2-7, with 9 bases matching TRBD2. This CDR3 has 18 residues. The ends lost 0 bases at V and 3 bases at J; junction bases unmatched: 12. Germline V lookup: CDR1 SGHVS, CDR2 FQNEAQ. CDR3 sequence (DNA): TGTGCCAGCAGCTTAGCGAATAGCGGGAGCGGGTTGGGCTACGAGCAGTACTTC. Protein product: CASSLANSGSGLGYEQYF.

This clonotype was seen a handful of times. V and J are TRBV7-9 and TRBJ2-2, with TRBD2 matching 11 bases. Trimming took 5 bases from V and 7 from J; bases not matched to a gene: 12. CDR1 is SEHNR and CDR2 is FQNEAQ in the germline V gene (reference sequence). This CDR3 contains 17 residues. The CDR3 nucleotides read TGTGCCAGCAGCCAGCCACCACTAGCGGGAGAGGACGGGGAGCTGTTTTTT. It codes for CASSQPPLAGEDGELFF.

This clonotype was seen at least ten times. V and J are TRBV28 and TRBJ1-5, with TRBD1 matching over 9 bases. Trimming at V came to 4 bases and at J to 9 bases, leaving 4 bases not matched to a gene. Germline lookup yields CDR1 MDHEN and CDR2 SYDVKM. This CDR3 spans 13 amino acids. This CDR3 is CASSYRGPGPQHF. CDR3 in DNA: TGTGCCAGCAGTTACAGGGGGCCGGGGCCCCAGCATTTT.

A few counts support this clonotype. V usage is TRBV7-9 and J usage is TRBJ2-3; 8 bases match TRBD1. Germline V gene lookup returns CDR1 SEHNR and CDR2 FQNEAQ (reference sequence). The V gene end was trimmed by 5 bases and the J gene end by 3 bases; junction bases not matched to a gene: 10. This CDR3 is 16 amino acids long. The CDR3, as DNA: TGTGCCAGCAGCGAGACAGGGGCCGTGGGTACAGATACGCAGTATTTT. Protein: CASSETGAVGTDTQYF.

The chain has TRBV20-1 and TRBJ2-1, with 13 bases fitting TRBD2. The CDR3 has 14 amino acids. From germline, CDR1 is DFQATT and CDR2 SNEGSKA (reference sequence). Unmatched junction bases numbered 5, after V lost 5 bases and J lost 7 bases. CDR3 sequence reads: CSAGTSGKGNEQFF. CDR3 DNA: TGCAGTGCTGGGACTAGCGGGAAAGGAAATGAGCAGTTCTTC.

There are many counts of this clonotype. The chain joins TRBV30 to TRBJ2-7, with D unresolved. CDR1 and CDR2 from the germline V gene are GTSNPN and SVGIG (reference sequence). This CDR3 contains 14 residues. Trimming removed 0 bases at V and 3 bases at J, with 12 bases between. The CDR3 is CAWSVSAIVYEQYF. The CDR3 nucleotides are TGTGCCTGGAGTGTATCAGCGATAGTCTACGAGCAGTACTTC.

There are many counts of this clonotype. The chain recombines TRBV7-2 with TRBJ1-5; D is uncertain. The CDR3 runs to 13 residues. The germline gives CDR1 SGHTA, CDR2 FQGNSA. V was cut by 5 bases and J by 5 bases, with 10 bases left in between. This CDR3 reads CASSPAGDQPQHF. In nucleotides, the CDR3 is TGTGCCAGCAGCCCCGCGGGAGATCAGCCCCAGCATTTT. Based on the CDR3 plus reference TRBV7-2 and TRBJ1-5, the full variable domain is GAGVSQSPSNKVTEKGKDVELRCDPISGHTALYWYRQSLGQGLEFLIYFQGNSAPDKSGLPSDRFSAERTGGSVSTLTIQRTQQEDSAVYLCASSPAGDQPQHFGDGTRLSIL.

This clonotype was seen repeatedly, ten times or more. V and J are TRBV2 and TRBJ1-5; D not certain. This CDR3 contains 14 residues. V shed 2 bases and J shed 9 bases, with 14 bases lying between them. Per germline, CDR1 SNHLY and CDR2 FYNNEI. CDR3 sequence (DNA): TGTGCCAGCAGTGAAAGCTCCCAGCCGTCGCCCCAGCATTTT. Encoded protein: CASSESSQPSPQHF.

V gene TRBV6-1 combines with J gene TRBJ1-1, with TRBD1 matching 7 bases. V was pared by 6 bases and J by 2 bases, with 6 bases of the junction left unmatched. This CDR3 is 14 amino acids long. The V gene's germline CDR1 is MNHNS and CDR2 SASEGT. This chain's CDR3 is CASSDRVPNTEAFF. In DNA, the CDR3 is TGTGCCAGCAGCGACAGGGTACCTAACACTGAAGCTTTCTTT.